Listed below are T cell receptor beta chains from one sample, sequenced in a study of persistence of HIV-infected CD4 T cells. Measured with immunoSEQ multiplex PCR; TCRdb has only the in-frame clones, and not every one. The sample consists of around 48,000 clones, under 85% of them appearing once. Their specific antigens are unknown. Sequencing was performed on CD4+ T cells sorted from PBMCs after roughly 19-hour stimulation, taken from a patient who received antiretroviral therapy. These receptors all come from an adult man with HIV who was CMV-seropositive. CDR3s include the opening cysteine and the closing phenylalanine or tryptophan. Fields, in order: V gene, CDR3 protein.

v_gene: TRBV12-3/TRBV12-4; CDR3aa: CASSLDRLAEQFF
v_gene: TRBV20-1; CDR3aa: CSARARDAQYF
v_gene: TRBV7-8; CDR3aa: CASSRTASQPQHF
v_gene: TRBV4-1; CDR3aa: CASSQDRSPPETQYF
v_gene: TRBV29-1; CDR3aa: CSVDTGGMKTEAFF
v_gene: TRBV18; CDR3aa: CASSQKGLRRDQPQHF
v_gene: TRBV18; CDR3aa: CASSKEREKLFF
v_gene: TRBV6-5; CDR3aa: CATPSRANYGYTF
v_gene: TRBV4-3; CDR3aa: CASSQEEGANYGYTF
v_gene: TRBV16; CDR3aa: CASSQSKSTSGGRQSSYNEQFF
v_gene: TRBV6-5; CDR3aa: CASGKTEAFF
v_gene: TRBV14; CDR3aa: CASSQVRRASGANVLTF
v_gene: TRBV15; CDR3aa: CATSRENGDYGYTF
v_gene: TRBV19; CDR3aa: CASSAGRRLFF
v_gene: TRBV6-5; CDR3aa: CASRIYSSGANVLTF
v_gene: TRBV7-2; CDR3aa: CASSWMRQGISSGNTIYF
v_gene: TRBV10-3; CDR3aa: CAISKPTSGRNNEQFF
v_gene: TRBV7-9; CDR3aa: CASSTKIETEAFF
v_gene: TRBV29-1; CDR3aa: CSVGDRSSGELFF
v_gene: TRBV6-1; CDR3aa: CASSDRTSGGRRTKNIQYF
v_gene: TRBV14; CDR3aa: CASSQVPSSSYNEQFF
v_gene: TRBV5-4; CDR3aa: CASSAGTGGLETQYF
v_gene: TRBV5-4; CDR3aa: CASSVDFTDTQYF
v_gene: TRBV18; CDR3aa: CASSPPGRTNTEAFF
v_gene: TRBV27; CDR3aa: CASSLSPGSSYNSPLHF
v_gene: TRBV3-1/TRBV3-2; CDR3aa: CASSRGQGNTEAFF
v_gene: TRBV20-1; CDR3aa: CLRDPAGDTF
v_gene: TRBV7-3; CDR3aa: CASSLLGAYEQYF
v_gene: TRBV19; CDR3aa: CASRGDEAFF
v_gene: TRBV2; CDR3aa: CASSVSGQGYGYTF
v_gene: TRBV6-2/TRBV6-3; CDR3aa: CASSYSRGRRDSLNNEQFF
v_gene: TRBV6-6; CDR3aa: CASHRTGGYSNQPQHF
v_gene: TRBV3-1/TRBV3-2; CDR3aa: CASSPRLASSEQFF
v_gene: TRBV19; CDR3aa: CASTSGVDRQTQYF
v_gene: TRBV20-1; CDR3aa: CSADRYTEAFF
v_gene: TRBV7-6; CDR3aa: CASSLVAGYEKLFF
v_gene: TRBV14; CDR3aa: CASSQTGLANYGYTF
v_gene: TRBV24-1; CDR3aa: CATSDPKQGNEQFF
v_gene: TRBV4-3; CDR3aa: CASSQVALYNEKLFF
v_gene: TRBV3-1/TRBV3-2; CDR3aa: CASSQLLSTEAFF
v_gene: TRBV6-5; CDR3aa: CASSYRPPNSPLHF
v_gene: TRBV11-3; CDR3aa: CASSLGQFTEAFF
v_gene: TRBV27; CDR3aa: CASSLSALAGRPTEQFF
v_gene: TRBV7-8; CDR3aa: CASSRRRGREETQYF
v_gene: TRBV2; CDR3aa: CASSDRVSQPQHF
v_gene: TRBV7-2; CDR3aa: CASSPDTYGYTF
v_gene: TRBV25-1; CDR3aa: CASSEVSGEDTGELFF
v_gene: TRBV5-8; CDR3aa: CASSHGTANTEAFF
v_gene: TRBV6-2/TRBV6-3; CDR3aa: CASSYPSSLGDRGSYEQYF
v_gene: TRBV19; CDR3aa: CASSGTQLYSGANVLTF
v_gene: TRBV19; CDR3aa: CASSIMPGPNQPQHF
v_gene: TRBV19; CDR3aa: CASTRLFRNTGELFF
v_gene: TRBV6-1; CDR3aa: CASSERTGIDTQYF
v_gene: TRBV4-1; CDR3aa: CASSLREVANEKLFF
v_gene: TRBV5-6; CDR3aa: CASSPPGQGRAFF